The rows below give T cell receptor beta chains drawn from one sample of a study of T cell changes during pregnancy in multiple sclerosis. Sequenced by immunoSEQ multiplex PCR; TCRdb stores in-frame clones only, minus some. This sample has fewer than 40,000 clones, with under 90% found just once. Source: CD8+ T cells from peripheral blood mononuclear cells, taken after pregnancy. The source of these receptors is a female donor with multiple sclerosis, enrolled in a pregnancy study. Each CDR3 is given with its conserved first and last residue. D genes are given only for firm matches. Expanded clones get a size class; other rows say once, few or many, or leave the size out.

size	V	J	D	CDR3	DNA
-	TRBV5-5	TRBJ1-5	-	CASSPGLAQDSNQPQHF	TGTGCCAGCAGCCCCGGACTCGCACAAGATAGCAATCAGCCCCAGCATTTT
-	TRBV4-1	TRBJ1-2	TRBD1	CASSQGSSGQSFMNYGYTF	TGCGCCAGCAGCCAAGGGTCCTCGGGACAGAGCTTTATGAACTATGGCTACACCTTC
-	TRBV6-6	TRBJ1-1	-	CASSPSLNTEAFF	TGTGCCAGCAGCCCCTCCCTGAACACTGAAGCTTTCTTT
-	TRBV13	TRBJ2-7	TRBD1	CASTSKRTGIHEQYF	TGTGCCAGCACCTCGAAACGGACAGGGATCCACGAGCAGTACTTC
-	TRBV7-2	TRBJ2-7	-	CASSDNTMSYEQYF	TGTGCCAGCAGCGATAATACTATGTCATACGAGCAGTACTTC
-	TRBV11-3	TRBJ2-7	-	CASSLQGSYEQYF	TGTGCCAGCAGCTTGCAGGGTTCCTACGAGCAGTACTTC
-	TRBV4-1	TRBJ1-2	-	CASSQVSGQANYGYTF	TGCGCCAGCAGCCAGGTCAGTGGGCAGGCGAACTATGGCTACACCTTC
-	TRBV7-2	TRBJ2-7	TRBD2	CASSLGEGEQYF	TGTGCCAGCAGCTTAGGGGAGGGCGAGCAGTACTTC
-	TRBV28	TRBJ2-1	-	CASTKNNEQFF	TGTGCCTCCACTAAGAACAATGAGCAGTTCTTC
-	TRBV7-3	TRBJ2-3	-	CASSPDGGGTDTQYF	TGTGCCAGCAGCCCAGACGGAGGGGGCACAGATACGCAGTATTTT
-	TRBV11-2	TRBJ1-4	-	CASSYLAGEKLFF	TGTGCCAGCAGCTACTTGGCGGGGGAAAAACTGTTTTTT
-	TRBV6-5	TRBJ1-1	-	CASSVGGGNTEAFF	TGTGCCAGCAGTGTCGGGGGAGGCAACACTGAAGCTTTCTTT
-	TRBV12-5	TRBJ2-2	-	CASGFSGAVYTGELFF	TGTGCTAGTGGTTTTAGTGGGGCCGTTTATACCGGGGAGCTGTTTTTT
once	TRBV7-9	TRBJ2-1	TRBD2	CASSSTGGRSDEQFF	TGTGCCAGCAGCTCAACGGGGGGGCGGTCAGATGAGCAGTTCTTC
-	TRBV7-6	TRBJ1-2	TRBD1	CASSLEFTGVHGYTF	TGTGCCAGCAGCTTAGAATTCACAGGGGTACATGGCTACACCTTC
once	TRBV19	TRBJ2-7	TRBD1	CASEPGQGGNEQYF	TGTGCCAGTGAGCCGGGACAGGGGGGGAACGAGCAGTACTTC
-	TRBV7-6	TRBJ1-2	-	CASSSGGGAQEGYTF	TGTGCCAGCAGCAGTGGGGGGGGCGCACAAGAGGGCTACACCTTC
-	TRBV5-6	TRBJ2-5	TRBD1	CASSLGRDRGTETQYF	TGTGCCAGCAGCTTGGGAAGGGACAGGGGTACAGAGACCCAGTACTTC
-	TRBV7-2	TRBJ2-2	-	CASSFTGGYPGELFF	TGTGCCAGCAGCTTTACTGGTGGTTACCCCGGGGAGCTGTTTTTT
-	TRBV19	TRBJ2-5	TRBD2	CASTTSGEYQETQYF	TGTGCCAGTACGACTAGCGGGGAGTACCAAGAGACCCAGTACTTC
-	TRBV4-3	TRBJ2-7	-	CASSQTDQGNLYEQYF	TGCGCCAGCAGCCAAACCGACCAGGGGAACCTCTACGAGCAGTACTTC
-	TRBV5-4	TRBJ2-7	-	CASSATGRFGYEQYF	TGTGCCAGCAGCGCGACAGGGAGGTTTGGGTACGAGCAGTACTTC
-	TRBV5-4	TRBJ2-7	TRBD2	CASSGTLAGGYEQYF	TGTGCCAGCAGCGGTACCTTAGCGGGGGGGTACGAGCAGTACTTC
-	TRBV11-3	TRBJ2-6	TRBD1	CASKDRGTGANVLTF	TGTGCCAGCAAGGACAGGGGAACTGGGGCCAACGTCCTGACTTTC
once	TRBV11-2	TRBJ1-4	TRBD1	CASSRYGQGAEKLFF	TGTGCCAGCAGCCGCTATGGGCAGGGGGCTGAAAAACTGTTTTTT
-	TRBV4-2	TRBJ2-1	-	CASSQDNRGGSYNEQFF	TGTGCCAGCAGCCAAGATAACCGGGGAGGCTCCTACAATGAGCAGTTCTTC
-	TRBV27	TRBJ2-7	TRBD2	CASSPRGAYEQYF	TGTGCCAGCAGTCCCCGGGGGGCCTACGAGCAGTACTTC
once	TRBV9	TRBJ2-4	-	CASSPAASTVEQYF	TGTGCCAGCAGCCCAGCCGCGTCGACAGTCGAACAGTACTTC
-	TRBV5-1	TRBJ1-2	-	CASSLAPRAENYGYTF	TGCGCCAGCAGCTTGGCCCCGAGGGCGGAGAACTATGGCTACACCTTC
-	TRBV2	TRBJ2-5	TRBD1	CASSDRTTQETQYF	TGTGCCAGCTCGGACAGGACCACCCAAGAGACCCAGTACTTC